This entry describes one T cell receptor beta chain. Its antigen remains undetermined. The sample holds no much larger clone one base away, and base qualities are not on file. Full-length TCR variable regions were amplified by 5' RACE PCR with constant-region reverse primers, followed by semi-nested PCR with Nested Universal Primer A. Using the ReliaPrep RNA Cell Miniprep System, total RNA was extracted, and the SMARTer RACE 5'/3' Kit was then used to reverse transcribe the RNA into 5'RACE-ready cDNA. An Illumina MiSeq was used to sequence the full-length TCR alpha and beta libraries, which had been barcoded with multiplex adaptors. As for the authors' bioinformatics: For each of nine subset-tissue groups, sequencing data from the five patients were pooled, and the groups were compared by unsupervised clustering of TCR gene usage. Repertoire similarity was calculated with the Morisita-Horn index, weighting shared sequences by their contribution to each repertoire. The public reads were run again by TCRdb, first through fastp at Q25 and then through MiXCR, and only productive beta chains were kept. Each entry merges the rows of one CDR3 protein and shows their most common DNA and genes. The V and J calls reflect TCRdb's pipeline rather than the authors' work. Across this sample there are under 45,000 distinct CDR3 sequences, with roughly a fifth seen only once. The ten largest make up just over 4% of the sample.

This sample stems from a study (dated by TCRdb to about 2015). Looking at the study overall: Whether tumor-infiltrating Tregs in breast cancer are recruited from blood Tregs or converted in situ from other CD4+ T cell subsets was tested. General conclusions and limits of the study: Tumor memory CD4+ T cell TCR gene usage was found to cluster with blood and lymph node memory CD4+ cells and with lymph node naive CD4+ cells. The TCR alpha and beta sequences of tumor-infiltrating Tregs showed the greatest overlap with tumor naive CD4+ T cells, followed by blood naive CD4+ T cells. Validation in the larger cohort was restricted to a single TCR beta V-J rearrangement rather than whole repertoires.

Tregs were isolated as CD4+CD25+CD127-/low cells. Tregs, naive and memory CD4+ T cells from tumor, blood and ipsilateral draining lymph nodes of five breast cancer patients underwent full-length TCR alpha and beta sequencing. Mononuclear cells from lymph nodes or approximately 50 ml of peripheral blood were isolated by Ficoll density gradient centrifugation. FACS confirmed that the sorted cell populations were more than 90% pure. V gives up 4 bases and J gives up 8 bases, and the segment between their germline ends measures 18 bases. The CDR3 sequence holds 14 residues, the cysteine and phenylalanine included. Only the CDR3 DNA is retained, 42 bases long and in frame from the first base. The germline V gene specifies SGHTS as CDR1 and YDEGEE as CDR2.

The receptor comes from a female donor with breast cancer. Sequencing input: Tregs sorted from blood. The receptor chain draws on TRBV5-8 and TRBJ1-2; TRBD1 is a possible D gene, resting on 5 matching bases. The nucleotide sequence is TGTGCCAGCAGCATACCGAGGGACGGGCAAGGCTACACCTTC. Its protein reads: CASSIPRDGQGYTF.